Listed here is a single T cell receptor beta chain. This sample was taken from a study of beta chain features in type 1 diabetes. V lost 1 base, J lost 4 bases, and 5 bases stayed unmatched. Germline CDR1 LGHNA, CDR2 YSLEER. The CDR3 runs 16 residues. Expressed TCRB transcripts were sequenced because the entire RNA isolate underwent reverse transcription. The protocol was immunoSEQ multiplex PCR, while the TCRdb copy is restricted to in-frame clones and leaves out a portion. The sample yields roughly 140,000 clones, roughly 7.2% seen once. The sequenced sample was central memory CD4+ T cells from blood. The receptor's source is a woman aged 30 to 39 in good health. The gene calls are TRBV4-3 and TRBJ2-1; 9 bases line up with TRBD2. CDR3 in amino acids: CASSQALAGTYNEQFF. DNA of the CDR3: TGCGCCAGCAGCCAAGCCCTAGCGGGAACATACAATGAGCAGTTCTTC.